This TCR beta chain emerged from a study of blood T cell repertoires in COVID-19. Across the whole study: From the United States, Italy and Spain came samples of acute and convalescent COVID-19.

Clones were read by immunoSEQ multiplex PCR, and TCRdb kept only the in-frame ones, dropping some. The sample includes approximately 85,000 clones, roughly 85% of them seen just once. Sample: peripheral blood. The source of this sequence is a man aged 50 to 60 with active or convalescent COVID-19.

This CDR3 reads CASSLRPRQGRDGETQYF. In DNA, the CDR3 is TGTGCCAGCAGCCTTAGACCCCGACAGGGCCGTGATGGGGAGACCCAGTACTTC. The genes are TRBV7-2 and TRBJ2-5; 7 bases fit TRBD1. The CDR3 loop spans 18 amino acids. Germline CDR1 SGHTA, CDR2 FQGNSA. V dropped 5 bases and J dropped 5; count of bases not matched to a gene: 20.